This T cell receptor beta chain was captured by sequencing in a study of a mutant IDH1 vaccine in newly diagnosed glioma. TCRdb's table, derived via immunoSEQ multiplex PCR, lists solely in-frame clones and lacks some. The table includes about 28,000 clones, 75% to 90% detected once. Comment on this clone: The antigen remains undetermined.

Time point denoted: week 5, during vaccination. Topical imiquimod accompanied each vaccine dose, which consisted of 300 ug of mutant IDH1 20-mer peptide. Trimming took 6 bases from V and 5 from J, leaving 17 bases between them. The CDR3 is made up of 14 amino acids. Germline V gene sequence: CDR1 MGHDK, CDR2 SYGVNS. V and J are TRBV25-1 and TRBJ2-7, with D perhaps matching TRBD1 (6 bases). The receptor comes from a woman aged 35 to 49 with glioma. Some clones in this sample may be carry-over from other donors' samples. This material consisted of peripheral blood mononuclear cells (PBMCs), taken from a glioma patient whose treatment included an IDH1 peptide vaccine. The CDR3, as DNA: TGTGCCAGCAGCTTGTGGGGGCAAATCGACGAGCAGTACTTC. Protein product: CASSLWGQIDEQYF.